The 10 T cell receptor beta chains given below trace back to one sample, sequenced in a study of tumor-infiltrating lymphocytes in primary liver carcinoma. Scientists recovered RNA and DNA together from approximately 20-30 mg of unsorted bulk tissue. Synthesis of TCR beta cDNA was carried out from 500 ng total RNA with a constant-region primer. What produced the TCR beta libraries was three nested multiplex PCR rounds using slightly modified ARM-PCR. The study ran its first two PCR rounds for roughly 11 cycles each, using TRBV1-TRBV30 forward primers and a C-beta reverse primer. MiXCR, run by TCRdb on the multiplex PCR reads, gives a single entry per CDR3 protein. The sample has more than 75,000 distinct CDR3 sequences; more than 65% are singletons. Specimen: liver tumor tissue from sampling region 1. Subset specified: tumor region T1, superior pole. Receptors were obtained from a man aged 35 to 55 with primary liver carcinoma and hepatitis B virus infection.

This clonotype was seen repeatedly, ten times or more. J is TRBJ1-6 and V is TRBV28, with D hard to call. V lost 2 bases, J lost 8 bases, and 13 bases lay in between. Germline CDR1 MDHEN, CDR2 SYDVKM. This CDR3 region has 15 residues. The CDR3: CASSLGSSGDSPLHF. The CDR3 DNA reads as TGTGCCAGCAGTTTAGGATCCTCGGGAGATTCACCCCTCCACTTT.

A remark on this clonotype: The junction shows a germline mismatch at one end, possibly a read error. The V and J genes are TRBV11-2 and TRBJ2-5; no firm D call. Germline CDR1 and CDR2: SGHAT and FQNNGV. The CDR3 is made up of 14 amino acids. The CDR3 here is CASSLQAAQEAQCF. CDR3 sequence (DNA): TGTGCCAGCAGCTTACAGGCAGCCCAAGAGGCCCAGTGCTTC.

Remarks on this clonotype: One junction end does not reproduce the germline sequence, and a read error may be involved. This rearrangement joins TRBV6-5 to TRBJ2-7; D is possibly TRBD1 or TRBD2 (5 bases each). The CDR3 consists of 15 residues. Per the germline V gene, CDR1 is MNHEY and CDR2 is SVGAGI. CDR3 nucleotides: TGTGCCAACAGTTACCGGGACCACAGATCCTACGAGCAATACTTC. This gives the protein CANSYRDHRSYEQYF.

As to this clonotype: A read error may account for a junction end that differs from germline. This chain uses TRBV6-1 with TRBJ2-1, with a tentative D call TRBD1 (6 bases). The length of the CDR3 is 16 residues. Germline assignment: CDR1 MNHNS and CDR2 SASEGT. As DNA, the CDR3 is TGTGCCGGCAGTGTCCCGAGACTGGGGGCGTACAATGAGCAGTTCTTC. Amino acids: CAGSVPRLGAYNEQFF.

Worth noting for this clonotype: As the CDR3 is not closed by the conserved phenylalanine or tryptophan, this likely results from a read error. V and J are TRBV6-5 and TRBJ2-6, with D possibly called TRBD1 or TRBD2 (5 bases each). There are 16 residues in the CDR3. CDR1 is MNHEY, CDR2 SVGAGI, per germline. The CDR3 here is CASSYLSGTGANVLTI. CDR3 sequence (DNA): TGTGCCAGTAGTTACCTAAGTGGGACCGGGGCCAACGTCCTGACTATC.

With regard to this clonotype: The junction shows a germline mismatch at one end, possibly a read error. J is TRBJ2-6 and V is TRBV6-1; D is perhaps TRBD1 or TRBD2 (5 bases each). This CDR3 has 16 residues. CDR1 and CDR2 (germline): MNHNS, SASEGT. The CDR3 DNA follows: TGTGCCAGTACCAGGTCAGCGGACTCTGGGGCCAACCTCCTGACTTTC. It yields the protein CASTRSADSGANLLTF.

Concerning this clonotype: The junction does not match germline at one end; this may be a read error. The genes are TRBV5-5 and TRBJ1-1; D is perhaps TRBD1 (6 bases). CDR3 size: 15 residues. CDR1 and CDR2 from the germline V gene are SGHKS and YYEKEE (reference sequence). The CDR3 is CASSPTGQLNTEAFF. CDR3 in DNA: TGTGCCAGCAGCCCGACTGGACAGTTGAACACCGAAGCTTTCTTT.

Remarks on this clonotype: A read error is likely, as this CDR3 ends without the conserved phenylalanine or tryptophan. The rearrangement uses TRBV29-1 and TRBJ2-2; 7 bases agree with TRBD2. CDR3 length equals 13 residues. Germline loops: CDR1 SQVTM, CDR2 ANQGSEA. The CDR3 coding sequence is TGTAGCGTGACTAGCTGGAACACCGGGGAGCTGTTTTCT. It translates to CSVTSWNTGELFS.

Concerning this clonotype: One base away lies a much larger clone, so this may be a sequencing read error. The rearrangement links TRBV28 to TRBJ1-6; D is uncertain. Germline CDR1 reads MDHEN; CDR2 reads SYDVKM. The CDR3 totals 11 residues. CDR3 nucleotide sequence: TGTGCTACCAACATCTTCGGACCCCTCCACTTT. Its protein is CATNIFGPLHF.

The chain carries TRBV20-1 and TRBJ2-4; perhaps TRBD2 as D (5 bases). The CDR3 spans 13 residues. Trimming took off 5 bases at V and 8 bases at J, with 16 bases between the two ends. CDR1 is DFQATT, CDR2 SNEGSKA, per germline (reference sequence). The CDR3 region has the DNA TGCAGTGCTGTAGGACTGGACCTTTACATTCAGTACTTC. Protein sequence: CSAVGLDLYIQYF.